This T cell receptor (gamma chain) was observed in a study of human gamma delta and Vdelta1 T cells. This clone was counted between two and nine times. TCRdb's entry gives the protein of a much larger clone, which mismatches this DNA's translation at residue 11, likely from a read error; the protein reported here is translated from the DNA. TCRdb applied CATT to the PCR reads for clone calling. The repertoire consists of some 910 gamma-chain clones, with approximately 3.7% occurring once and the leading ten covering roughly 65%. This CDR3 spans 13 amino acids. Germline values: CDR1 VTNTFY, CDR2 YDVSTARD (reference sequence).

The chain links TRGV3 to TRGJ1 or TRGJ2. Sequencing was done on a sample of naive CD27+ Vdelta1 gamma-delta T cells from blood. The TCR was taken from a human donor in good health. For the CDR3, the DNA is TGTGCCACCTGGGACAGGCATCATTATAAGGAACTCTTT. It encodes CATWDRHHYKELF.